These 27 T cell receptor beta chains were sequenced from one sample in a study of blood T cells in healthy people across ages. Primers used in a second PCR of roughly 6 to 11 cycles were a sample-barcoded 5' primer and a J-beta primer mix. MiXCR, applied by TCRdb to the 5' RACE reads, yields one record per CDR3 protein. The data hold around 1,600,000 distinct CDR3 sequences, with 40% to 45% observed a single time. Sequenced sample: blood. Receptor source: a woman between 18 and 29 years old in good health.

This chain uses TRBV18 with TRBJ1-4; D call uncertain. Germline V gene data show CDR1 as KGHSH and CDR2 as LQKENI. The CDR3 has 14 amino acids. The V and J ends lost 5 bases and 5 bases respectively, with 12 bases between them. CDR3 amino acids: CASSTTGKNEKLFF. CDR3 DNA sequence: TGTGCCAGCTCAACCACCGGCAAGAATGAAAAACTGTTTTTT.

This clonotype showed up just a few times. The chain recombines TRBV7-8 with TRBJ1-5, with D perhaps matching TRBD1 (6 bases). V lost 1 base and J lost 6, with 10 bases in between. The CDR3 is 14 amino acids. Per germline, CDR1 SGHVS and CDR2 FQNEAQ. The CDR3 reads CASSLDTGSQPQHF. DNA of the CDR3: TGTGCCAGCAGCTTAGATACAGGGAGTCAGCCCCAGCATTTT.

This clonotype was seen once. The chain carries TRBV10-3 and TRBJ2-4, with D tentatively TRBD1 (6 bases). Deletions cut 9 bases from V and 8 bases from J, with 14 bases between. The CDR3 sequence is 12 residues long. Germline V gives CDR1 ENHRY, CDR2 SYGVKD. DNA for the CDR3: TGTGCCATAAGCTCAGGGGTGGACATTCAGTACTTC. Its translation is CAISSGVDIQYF.

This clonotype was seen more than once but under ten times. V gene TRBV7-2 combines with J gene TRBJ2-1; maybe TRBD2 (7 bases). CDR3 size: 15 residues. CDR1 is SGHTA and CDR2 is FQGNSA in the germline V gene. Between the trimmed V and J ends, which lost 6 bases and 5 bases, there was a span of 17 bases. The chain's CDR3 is CASSLLGGPHNEQFF. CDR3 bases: TGTGCCAGCAGTCTCCTGGGGGGGCCTCACAATGAGCAGTTCTTC.

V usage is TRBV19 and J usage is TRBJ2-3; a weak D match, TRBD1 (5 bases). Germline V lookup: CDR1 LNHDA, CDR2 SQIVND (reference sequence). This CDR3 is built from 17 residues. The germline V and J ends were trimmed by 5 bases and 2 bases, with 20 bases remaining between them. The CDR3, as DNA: TGTGCCAGTAGTCATGGCGCAGGGCACCTATACACAGATACGCAGTATTTT. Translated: CASSHGAGHLYTDTQYF. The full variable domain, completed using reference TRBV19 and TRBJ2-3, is DGGITQSPKYLFRKEGQNVTLSCEQNLNHDAMYWYRQDPGQGLRLIYYSQIVNDFQKGDIAEGYSVSREKKESFPLTVTSAQKNPTAFYLCASSHGAGHLYTDTQYFGPGTRLTVL.

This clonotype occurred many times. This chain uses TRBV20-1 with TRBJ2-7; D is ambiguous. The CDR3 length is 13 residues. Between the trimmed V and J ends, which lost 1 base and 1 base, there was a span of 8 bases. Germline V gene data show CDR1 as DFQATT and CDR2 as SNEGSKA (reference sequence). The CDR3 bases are TGCAGTGCTAGAGGGATGGAGTCCTACGAGCAGTACTTC. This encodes CSARGMESYEQYF.

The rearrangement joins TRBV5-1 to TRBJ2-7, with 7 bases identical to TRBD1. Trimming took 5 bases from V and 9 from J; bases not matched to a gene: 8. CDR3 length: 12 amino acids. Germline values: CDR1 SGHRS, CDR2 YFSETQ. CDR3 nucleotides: TGCGCCAGCAGTACGGGACAGCGCCGGCAGTACTTC. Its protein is CASSTGQRRQYF.

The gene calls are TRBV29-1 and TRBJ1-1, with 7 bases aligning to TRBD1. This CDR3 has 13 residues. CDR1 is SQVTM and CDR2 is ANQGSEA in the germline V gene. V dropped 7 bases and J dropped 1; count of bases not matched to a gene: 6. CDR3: CSAKRQGNTEAFF. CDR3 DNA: TGCAGCGCCAAAAGACAGGGGAACACTGAAGCTTTCTTT.

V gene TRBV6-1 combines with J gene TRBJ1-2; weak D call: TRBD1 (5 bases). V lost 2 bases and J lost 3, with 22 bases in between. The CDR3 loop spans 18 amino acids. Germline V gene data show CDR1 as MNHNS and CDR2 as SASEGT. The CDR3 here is CASSEFGSRRTGDYGYTF. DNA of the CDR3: TGTGCCAGCAGTGAATTTGGATCCCGGCGAACGGGGGACTATGGCTACACCTTC.

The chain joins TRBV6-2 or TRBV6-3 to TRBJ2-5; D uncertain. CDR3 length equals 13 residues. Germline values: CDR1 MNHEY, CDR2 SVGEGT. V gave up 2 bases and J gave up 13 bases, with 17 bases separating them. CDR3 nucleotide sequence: TGTGCCAGCAGTTACATCGTCGGACGAGCGTTGTACTTC. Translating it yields CASSYIVGRALYF.

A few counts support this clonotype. The CDR3 region is CASSLLPPRANYGYTF. CDR3 bases: TGCGCCAGCAGCTTGTTGCCACCGAGAGCTAACTATGGCTACACCTTC. V gene TRBV5-1 combines with J gene TRBJ1-2; no clear D. In germline, CDR1 is SGHRS, CDR2 YFSETQ. This CDR3 is 16 amino acids long. Trimming took 1 base from V and 0 from J, leaving 13 bases between them.

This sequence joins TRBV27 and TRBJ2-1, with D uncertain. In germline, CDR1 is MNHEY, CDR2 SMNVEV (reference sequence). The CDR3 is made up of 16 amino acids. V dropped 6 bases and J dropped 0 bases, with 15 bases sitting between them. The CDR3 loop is CASRDLSPSSYNEQFF. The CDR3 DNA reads TGTGCCAGCAGAGACCTTAGCCCCAGCTCCTACAATGAGCAGTTCTTC.

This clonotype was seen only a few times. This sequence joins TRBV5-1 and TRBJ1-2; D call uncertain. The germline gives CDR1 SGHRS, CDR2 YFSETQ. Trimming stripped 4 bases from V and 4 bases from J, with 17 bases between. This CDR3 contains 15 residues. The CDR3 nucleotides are TGCGCCAGCAGCCCGCAGCCTAGCAATTCCTATGGCTACACCTTC. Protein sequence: CASSPQPSNSYGYTF. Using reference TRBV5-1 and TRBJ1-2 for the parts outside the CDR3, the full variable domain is KAGVTQTPRYLIKTRGQQVTLSCSPISGHRSVSWYQQTPGQGLQFLFEYFSETQRNKGNFPGRFSGRQFSNSRSEMNVSTLELGDSALYLCASSPQPSNSYGYTFGSGTRLTVV.

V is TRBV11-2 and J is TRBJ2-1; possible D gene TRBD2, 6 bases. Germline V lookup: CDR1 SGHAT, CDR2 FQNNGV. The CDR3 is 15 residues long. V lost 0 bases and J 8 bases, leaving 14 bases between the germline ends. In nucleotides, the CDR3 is TGTGCCAGCAGCTTAGATGCCGGGAGAGGCCATGAGCAGTTCTTC. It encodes CASSLDAGRGHEQFF.

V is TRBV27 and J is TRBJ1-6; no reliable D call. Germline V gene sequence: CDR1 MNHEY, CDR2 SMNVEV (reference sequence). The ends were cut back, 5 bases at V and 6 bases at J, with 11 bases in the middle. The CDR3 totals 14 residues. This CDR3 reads CASSGGIGNSPLHF. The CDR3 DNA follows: TGTGCCAGCAGTGGCGGGATCGGTAATTCACCCCTCCACTTT.

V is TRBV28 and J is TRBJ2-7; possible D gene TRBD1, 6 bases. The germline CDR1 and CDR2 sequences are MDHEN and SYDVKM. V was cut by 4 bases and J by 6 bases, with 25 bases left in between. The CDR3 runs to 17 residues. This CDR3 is CASSSSLTGLIGCEQYF. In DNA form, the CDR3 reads TGTGCCAGCAGTTCCTCTTTGACAGGTCTCATTGGGTGCGAGCAGTACTTC.

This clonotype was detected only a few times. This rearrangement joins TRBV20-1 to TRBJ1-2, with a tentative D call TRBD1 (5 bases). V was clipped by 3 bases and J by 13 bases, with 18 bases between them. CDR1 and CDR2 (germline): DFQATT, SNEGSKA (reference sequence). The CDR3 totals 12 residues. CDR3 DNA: TGCAGTGCTAGTTTCCCGGGGCAGGCCCTCACCTTC. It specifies CSASFPGQALTF.

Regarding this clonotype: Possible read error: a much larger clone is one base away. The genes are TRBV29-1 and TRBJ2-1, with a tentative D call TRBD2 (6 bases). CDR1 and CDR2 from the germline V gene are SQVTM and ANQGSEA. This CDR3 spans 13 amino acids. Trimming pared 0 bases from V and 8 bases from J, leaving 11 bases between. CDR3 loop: CSVEDGRGDEQFF. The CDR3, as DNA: TGCAGCGTTGAAGATGGCCGCGGGGATGAGCAGTTCTTC.

CDR3 sequence: CASSVAGTAQETQYF. CDR3 nucleotides: TGTGCCAGCAGCGTAGCCGGGACAGCGCAAGAGACCCAGTACTTC. The genes are TRBV9 and TRBJ2-5; 7 bases are a match to TRBD1. The length of the CDR3 is 15 residues. CDR1 and CDR2 from the germline V gene are SGDLS and YYNGEE. V shed 0 bases and J 2 bases; nucleotides not matched to a gene: 4.

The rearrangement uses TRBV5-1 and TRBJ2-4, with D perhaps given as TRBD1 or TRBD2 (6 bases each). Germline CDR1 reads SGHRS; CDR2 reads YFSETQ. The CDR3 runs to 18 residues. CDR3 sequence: CLRPGHTREVRAKNIQYF. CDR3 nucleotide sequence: TGCCTCCGGCCGGGACACACGAGGGAGGTGCGGGCCAAAAACATTCAGTACTTC.

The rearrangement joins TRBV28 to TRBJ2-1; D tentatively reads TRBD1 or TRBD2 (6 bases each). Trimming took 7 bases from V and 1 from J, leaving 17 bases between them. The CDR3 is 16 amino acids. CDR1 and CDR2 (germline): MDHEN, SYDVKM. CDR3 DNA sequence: TGTGCCAGCACGTTGGGTCCGGGGGCTTCCTACAATGAGCAGTTCTTC. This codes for CASTLGPGASYNEQFF.

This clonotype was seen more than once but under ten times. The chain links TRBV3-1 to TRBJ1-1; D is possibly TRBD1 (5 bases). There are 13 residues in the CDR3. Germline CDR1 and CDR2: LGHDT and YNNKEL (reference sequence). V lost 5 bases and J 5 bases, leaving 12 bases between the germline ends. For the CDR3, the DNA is TGTGCCAGCAGCAGTAGGGGCAGAACTGAAGCTTTCTTT. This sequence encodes CASSSRGRTEAFF.

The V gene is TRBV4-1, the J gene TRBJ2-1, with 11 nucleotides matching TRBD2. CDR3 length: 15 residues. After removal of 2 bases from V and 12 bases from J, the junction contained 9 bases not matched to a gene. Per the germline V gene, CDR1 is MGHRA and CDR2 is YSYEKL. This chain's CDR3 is CASSQSSVLAGGQFF. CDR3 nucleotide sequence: TGCGCCAGCAGCCAAAGTTCGGTCCTAGCGGGGGGGCAGTTCTTC.

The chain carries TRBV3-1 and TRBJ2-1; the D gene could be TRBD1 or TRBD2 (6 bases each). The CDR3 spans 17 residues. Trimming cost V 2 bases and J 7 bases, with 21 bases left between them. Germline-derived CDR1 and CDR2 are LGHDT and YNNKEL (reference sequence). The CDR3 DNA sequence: TGTGCCAGCAGCCAAAGGAGGAGGGTGGGGGGCCGAAATGAGCAGTTCTTC. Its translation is CASSQRRRVGGRNEQFF.

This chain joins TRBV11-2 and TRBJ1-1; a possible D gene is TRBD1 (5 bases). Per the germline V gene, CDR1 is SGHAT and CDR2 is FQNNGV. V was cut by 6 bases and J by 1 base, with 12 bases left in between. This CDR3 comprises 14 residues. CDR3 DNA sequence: TGTGCCAGCAGGGACAAATCATGGAACACTGAAGCTTTCTTT. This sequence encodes CASRDKSWNTEAFF.

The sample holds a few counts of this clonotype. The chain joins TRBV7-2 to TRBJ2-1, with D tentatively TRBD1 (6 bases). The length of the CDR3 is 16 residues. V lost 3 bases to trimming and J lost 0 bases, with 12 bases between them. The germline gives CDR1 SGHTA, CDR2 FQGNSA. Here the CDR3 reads CASSFPQGSSYNEQFF. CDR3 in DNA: TGTGCCAGCAGCTTCCCTCAGGGGAGCTCCTACAATGAGCAGTTCTTC. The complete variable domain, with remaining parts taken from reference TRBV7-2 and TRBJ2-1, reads GAGVSQSPSNKVTEKGKDVELRCDPISGHTALYWYRQSLGQGLEFLIYFQGNSAPDKSGLPSDRFSAERTGGSVSTLTIQRTQQEDSAVYLCASSFPQGSSYNEQFFGPGTRLTVL.

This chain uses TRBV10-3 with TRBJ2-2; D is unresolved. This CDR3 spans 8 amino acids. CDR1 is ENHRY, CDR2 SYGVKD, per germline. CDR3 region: CVVGELFF. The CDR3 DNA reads TGTGTGGTCGGGGAGCTGTTTTTT.